Listed here is a single T cell receptor (beta chain). The antigen is unknown. Sequencing was performed with immunoSEQ multiplex PCR; in TCRdb, only in-frame clones are kept and a portion is missing. The sample holds 97,000 or so clones; nearly 95% are singletons and the top ten take roughly 3%. The data originate from a study of T cells in pancreatic ductal adenocarcinoma. Study results and caveats: Blood clonality (roughly 0.073) did not differ significantly from tumor (about 0.12). Blood had more productive templates and approximately 8-fold more unique clonotypes than tumor. Tumor-versus-blood clonality comparisons may be biased toward lower tumor diversity.

Surgery without prior neoadjuvant therapy was the treatment of the selected pancreatic ductal adenocarcinoma patients. The receptor was derived from a human donor with pancreatic ductal adenocarcinoma. The sequenced sample was PBMCs.

The CDR3 loop is CASSEPGLDYNEQFF. In DNA form, the CDR3 reads TGCGCCAGCAGTGAGCCTGGACTGGATTACAATGAGCAGTTCTTC. The genes are TRBV10-2 and TRBJ2-1, with D tentatively TRBD2 (5 bases). Deletions cut 2 bases from V and 4 bases from J, with 12 bases between. CDR1 and CDR2 (germline): WSHSY, SAAADI. The CDR3 has 15 residues.